This is a list of T cell receptor beta chains from one sample in a study of monozygotic twins with inflammatory bowel disease. TCRdb re-called the 5' RACE reads, yielding one record per CDR3 amino acid sequence without DNA. The table for this sample gives about 350,000 distinct CDR3 sequences. The material sequenced was blood. The receptor source for this set is a human donor with ulcerative colitis or Crohn's disease, or a healthy co-twin of an affected twin (not recorded which). Each CDR3 is given with its conserved first and last residue. Fields, in order: J gene, V gene, CDR3 protein.

TRBJ2-5 | TRBV5-1 | CASRSTGQGLGTQYF
TRBJ2-1 | TRBV6-2/TRBV6-3 | CASSYNLAANEQFF
TRBJ2-1 | TRBV5-1 | CASSLGLGNEQFF
TRBJ1-4 | TRBV6-6 | CASERGTGLEKLFF
TRBJ2-5 | TRBV20-1 | CSARVPGAETQYF
TRBJ2-5 | TRBV12-3/TRBV12-4 | CASSSIGPRYF
TRBJ1-1 | TRBV7-2 | CASSFRDTYTEAFF
TRBJ2-6 | TRBV6-4 | CASSDSVGKGANVLTF
TRBJ1-4 | TRBV4-3 | CASSPDRGEKLFF
TRBJ2-2 | TRBV29-1 | CSVLAGADTGELFF
TRBJ2-7 | TRBV7-9 | CASSLGQGKYF
TRBJ2-7 | TRBV4-1 | CASSQARGGVYEQYF
TRBJ2-3 | TRBV5-1 | CASSLVVSDDTQYF
TRBJ2-4 | TRBV5-1 | CASSDVRNIQYF
TRBJ1-6 | TRBV19 | CASSSGQGVNSPLHF
TRBJ2-7 | TRBV7-8 | CASSLRAGPHYEQYF
TRBJ2-2 | TRBV5-1 | CASSTGGLGTGELFF
TRBJ2-1 | TRBV6-5 | CASSLSGLQNEQFF
TRBJ1-4 | TRBV20-1 | CSARQGREKLFF
TRBJ1-4 | TRBV20-1 | CSAREWGSSTNEKLFF
TRBJ2-2 | TRBV7-2 | CASSSRQTGGRTGELFF
TRBJ1-2 | TRBV4-2 | CASSQGSYIANYGYTF
TRBJ2-1 | TRBV9 | CASSVEATSDYNEQFF
TRBJ2-7 | TRBV5-1 | CASSLGTQRYEQYF
TRBJ1-5 | TRBV12-3/TRBV12-4 | CASSEGRVKQPQHF
TRBJ1-2 | TRBV7-9 | CASSLVGDGVNTF
TRBJ2-1 | TRBV3-1 | CASSRTDEQFF
TRBJ2-7 | TRBV28 | CASSFSRYEQYF
TRBJ1-6 | TRBV28 | CASSLARDTIAPLHF
TRBJ1-6 | TRBV15 | CATSSDTGGREGSYNSPLHF
TRBJ2-7 | TRBV27 | CASSLFGNVYEQYF
TRBJ2-7 | TRBV7-9 | CASSPKLGTSSLEQYF
TRBJ1-3 | TRBV7-2 | CASSESFGGNTIYF
TRBJ2-1 | TRBV7-8 | CASSAAAIYNEQFF
TRBJ1-3 | TRBV5-1 | CASSPIPVGQGDKTIYF